This is a list of T cell receptor beta chains from one sample in a study of T cells in Graves' hyperthyroidism and ophthalmopathy. A single record per CDR3 protein comes from TCRdb applying MiXCR to the multiplex PCR reads. The sample lists about 700,000 distinct CDR3 sequences; roughly 15% were seen once. Sequenced input: blood. Receptor source: a woman aged 18-29 years with Graves' hyperthyroidism. CDR3s include the opening cysteine and the closing phenylalanine or tryptophan. D genes are given only for firm matches. A clone size is listed for some rows: how often the clone was seen (once, few, many), or a class if it is expanded.

length,V,size,J,D,CDR3,DNA
17,TRBV29-1,NA,TRBJ2-7,TRBD2,CSVEVAGAAPLSREQYF,TGCAGCGTTGAGGTAGCGGGAGCCGCACCACTAAGCCGCGAGCAGTACTTC
12,TRBV10-3,NA,TRBJ2-7,TRBD1,CAAGQGANEQYF,TGTGCCGCCGGACAGGGAGCAAACGAGCAGTACTTC
15,TRBV12-3/TRBV12-4,few,TRBJ1-4,NA,CASSSAGALNEKLFF,TGTGCCAGCAGTTCCGCGGGGGCTCTTAATGAAAAACTGTTTTTT
16,TRBV2,few,TRBJ2-1,NA,CASGTAGVSSYNEQFF,TGTGCCAGCGGGACAGCGGGGGTAAGCTCCTACAATGAGCAGTTCTTC
15,TRBV6-1,NA,TRBJ2-6,NA,CASSPAHSGANVLTF,TGTGCCAGCAGCCCTGCTCACTCTGGGGCCAACGTCCTGACTTTC
15,TRBV7-3,many,TRBJ2-1,TRBD2,CASSLIAGEYNEQFF,TGTGCCAGCAGCTTAATAGCGGGAGAGTACAATGAGCAGTTCTTC
13,TRBV13,many,TRBJ1-2,NA,CASQESANYGYTF,TGTGCCAGCCAGGAGTCCGCTAACTATGGCTACACCTTC
15,TRBV9,few,TRBJ2-3,TRBD2,CASSTRAGGWNTQYF,TGTGCCAGCAGCACCCGAGCGGGAGGTTGGAATACGCAGTATTTT
15,TRBV6-1,many,TRBJ2-7,NA,CASSSGRGISYEQYF,TGTGCCAGCAGTTCGGGGCGGGGCATCTCCTACGAGCAGTACTTC
13,TRBV2,few,TRBJ1-6,NA,CASRQRYNSPLHF,TGTGCCAGCAGGCAGCGCTATAATTCACCCCTCCACTTT
11,TRBV28,many,TRBJ2-1,NA,CASEDGNEQFF,TGTGCCAGCGAGGACGGCAATGAGCAGTTCTTC
14,TRBV27,many,TRBJ2-1,NA,CASSHQNLNNEQFF,TGTGCCAGCAGCCATCAAAATTTAAACAATGAGCAGTTCTTC
14,TRBV20-1,once,TRBJ2-3,TRBD2,CSAESGRAGDTQYF,TGCAGTGCTGAAAGCGGGAGGGCCGGAGATACGCAGTATTTT
17,TRBV3-1,few,TRBJ2-5,NA,CASSQGRGVWSQETQYF,TGTGCCAGCAGCCAAGGTAGAGGGGTGTGGTCCCAAGAGACCCAGTACTTC
14,TRBV18,many,TRBJ2-1,TRBD1,CASSSRDRLGEQFF,TGTGCCAGCTCAAGTCGGGACAGGTTAGGGGAGCAGTTCTTC
15,TRBV7-3,many,TRBJ2-1,TRBD1,CASSLSGPGGSEQFF,TGTGCCAGCAGCTTATCGGGTCCAGGGGGCAGTGAGCAGTTCTTC
15,TRBV7-8,NA,TRBJ2-2,TRBD2,CASSLGLAYTGELFF,TGTGCCAGCAGTTTAGGACTAGCGTACACCGGGGAGCTGTTTTTT
13,TRBV3-1,many,TRBJ2-5,NA,CASSQGQKETQYF,TGTGCCAGCAGCCAAGGACAGAAAGAGACCCAGTACTTC
17,TRBV20-1,many,TRBJ2-1,TRBD2,CSARDRGLASSYNEQFF,TGCAGTGCTAGAGATAGGGGACTAGCGAGCTCCTACAATGAGCAGTTCTTC
14,TRBV30,many,TRBJ1-4,NA,CAWNPAGPEEKLFF,TGTGCCTGGAACCCCGCAGGGCCCGAGGAAAAACTGTTTTTT
11,TRBV2,many,TRBJ1-1,NA,CASNRNTEAFF,TGTGCCAGCAACAGGAACACTGAAGCTTTCTTT
17,TRBV7-9,few,TRBJ2-6,NA,CASSLLPTEAGANVLTF,TGTGCCAGCAGCTTATTGCCGACAGAGGCCGGGGCCAACGTCCTGACTTTC
12,TRBV12-3/TRBV12-4,once,TRBJ1-5,NA,CASSTPQGPQHF,TGTGCCAGCAGTACCCCTCAGGGGCCCCAGCATTTT
15,TRBV6-2/TRBV6-3,many,TRBJ2-2,TRBD1,CASSRRTGRVGELFF,TGTGCCAGCAGCCGCCGGACAGGGCGGGTCGGGGAGCTGTTTTTT
18,TRBV6-1,many,TRBJ1-2,TRBD1,CASTLDRDLLRLNYGYTF,TGTGCCAGCACTTTGGACAGGGACCTCCTAAGACTTAATTATGGCTACACCTTC
13,TRBV24-1,NA,TRBJ2-1,NA,CATSDLFLEGQFF,TGTGCCACCAGTGATTTGTTTCTGGAAGGGCAGTTCTTC
13,TRBV12-3/TRBV12-4,NA,TRBJ2-5,TRBD2,CASSGNNQETQYF,TGTGCCAGTAGCGGGAACAACCAAGAGACCCAGTACTTC
13,TRBV28,few,TRBJ1-1,NA,CASIEGGNTEAFF,TGTGCCAGCATCGAAGGGGGAAACACTGAAGCTTTCTTT
14,TRBV29-1,few,TRBJ2-4,TRBD2,CSVGTSGKRNIQYF,TGCAGCGTTGGGACTAGCGGGAAGAGGAACATTCAGTACTTC
15,TRBV27,many,TRBJ2-7,TRBD1,CASSLQDRGSYEQYF,TGTGCCAGCAGTTTGCAGGACAGGGGCTCCTACGAGCAGTACTTC
15,TRBV11-3,many,TRBJ2-1,NA,CASSFSLGSYNEQFF,TGTGCCAGCAGCTTTTCCCTAGGGTCCTACAATGAGCAGTTCTTC
16,TRBV11-2,many,TRBJ2-3,NA,CASSSLGRSGADTQYF,TGTGCCAGCAGCTCTCTGGGCCGGTCGGGCGCAGATACGCAGTATTTT
17,TRBV6-2/TRBV6-3,many,TRBJ2-1,NA,CASSYGVKGLTYNEQFF,TGTGCCAGCAGTTACGGGGTTAAGGGGTTAACCTACAATGAGCAGTTCTTC
15,TRBV5-6,NA,TRBJ1-2,TRBD1,CASSIPGTGNYGYTF,TGTGCCAGCAGCATCCCCGGGACAGGGAACTATGGCTACACCTTC
15,TRBV13,many,TRBJ2-1,TRBD2,CASSLGGGVYNEQFF,TGTGCCAGCAGCCTTGGGGGAGGGGTCTACAATGAGCAGTTCTTC
17,TRBV5-8,few,TRBJ2-7,TRBD2,CASSLGTSAIFSYEQYF,TGTGCCAGCAGCTTAGGGACTAGCGCCATATTCTCCTACGAGCAGTACTTC
15,TRBV15,many,TRBJ2-1,TRBD1,CATSREDRERDEQFF,TGTGCCACCAGCAGAGAAGACAGGGAACGGGATGAGCAGTTCTTC
14,TRBV30,many,TRBJ2-7,NA,CAWTVGATSYEQYF,TGTGCCTGGACCGTTGGGGCGACTAGCTACGAGCAGTACTTC
15,TRBV6-6,many,TRBJ2-2,TRBD1,CASSYGTGVAGELFF,TGTGCCAGCAGTTACGGGACAGGGGTGGCCGGGGAGCTGTTTTTT
11,TRBV28,many,TRBJ2-7,NA,CASTLFYEQYF,TGTGCCAGCACCCTCTTCTACGAGCAGTACTTC
15,TRBV3-1,many,TRBJ2-2,TRBD2,CASSQGTRNTGELFF,TGTGCCAGCAGCCAAGGGACTAGGAACACCGGGGAGCTGTTTTTT
15,TRBV20-1,NA,TRBJ1-5,NA,CSARVVGADNQPQHF,TGCAGTGCTAGAGTGGTGGGGGCCGACAATCAGCCCCAGCATTTT
15,TRBV10-3,NA,TRBJ2-7,TRBD2,CASSEEREGPYEQYF,TGTGCCAGCAGTGAGGAGCGGGAGGGACCCTACGAGCAGTACTTC
13,TRBV10-3,NA,TRBJ1-2,NA,CATGQPFNYGYTF,TGTGCCACCGGACAGCCTTTTAACTATGGCTACACCTTC
14,TRBV29-1,NA,TRBJ1-1,NA,CSVEDPRLGTEAFF,TGCAGCGTTGAAGATCCAAGGCTGGGCACTGAAGCTTTCTTT
11,TRBV2,NA,TRBJ2-2,NA,CASSATEELFF,TGTGCCAGCAGTGCGACCGAGGAGCTGTTTTTT
15,TRBV20-1,many,TRBJ2-5,TRBD2,CSAQTSGRVGETQYF,TGCAGTGCTCAGACTAGCGGGAGAGTTGGGGAGACCCAGTACTTC
13,TRBV3-1,many,TRBJ1-1,NA,CASSTGTNTEAFF,TGTGCCAGCAGCACGGGCACGAACACTGAAGCTTTCTTT
15,TRBV7-2,NA,TRBJ2-3,NA,CASSPNYRSTDTQYF,TGTGCCAGCAGCCCGAACTACCGAAGCACAGATACGCAGTATTTT
15,TRBV28,many,TRBJ2-7,TRBD2,CASSILAGGPWEQYF,TGTGCCAGCAGTATATTAGCGGGAGGGCCTTGGGAGCAGTACTTC
14,TRBV18,many,TRBJ1-5,NA,CASSQGRSNQPQHF,TGTGCCAGCTCACAGGGGCGGAGCAATCAGCCCCAGCATTTT
14,TRBV7-9,few,TRBJ1-4,TRBD1,CASSPQDRDEKLFF,TGTGCCAGCAGCCCCCAGGACAGGGACGAAAAACTGTTTTTT
14,TRBV28,many,TRBJ1-2,NA,CASTSSGRYYGYTF,TGTGCCAGCACCTCTAGCGGACGGTACTATGGCTACACCTTC
15,TRBV30,many,TRBJ1-2,NA,CAWSVGPGLRYGYTF,TGTGCCTGGAGTGTAGGTCCAGGGTTGCGCTATGGCTACACCTTC
17,TRBV6-2/TRBV6-3,many,TRBJ2-4,TRBD1,CASSYPGLGQGANIQYF,TGTGCCAGCAGTTACCCAGGACTGGGACAGGGGGCGAACATTCAGTACTTC
15,TRBV7-9,few,TRBJ2-5,TRBD1,CASSLPGQGIGTQYF,TGTGCCAGCAGCTTACCCGGACAGGGGATCGGGACCCAGTACTTC
16,TRBV9,NA,TRBJ2-3,TRBD2,CASSVEAGGPSDTQYF,TGTGCCAGCAGCGTAGAAGCGGGAGGGCCCTCAGATACGCAGTATTTT
15,TRBV20-1,many,TRBJ2-1,TRBD1,CSARPDRGRVNEQFF,TGCAGTGCTAGACCGGACAGGGGGCGGGTCAATGAGCAGTTCTTC
13,TRBV3-1,many,TRBJ2-1,NA,CASREGSYNEQFF,TGTGCCAGCAGGGAGGGCTCCTACAATGAGCAGTTCTTC
13,TRBV7-2,many,TRBJ2-2,NA,CASSSQGPGELFF,TGTGCCAGCAGCTCACAGGGACCCGGGGAGCTGTTTTTT